This T cell receptor (beta chain) was identified in a study of T cell repertoires in ileal Crohn's disease. The germline V gene has CDR1 GTSNPN and CDR2 SVGIG (reference sequence). CDR3 length: 12 residues. The ends were cut back, 4 bases at V and 0 bases at J, with 7 bases in the middle. Note on this clone: The sample contains more than one DNA sequence encoding this CDR3.

This table comes from immunoSEQ multiplex PCR, and its TCRdb copy is limited to in-frame clones, with some not included. The sample holds around 2,000 clones, about 67% seen once. The chain carries TRBV30 and TRBJ2-7; weak D call: TRBD1 (5 bases). This TCR was sampled from an adult with Crohn's disease. Sequenced sample: ileal tissue. The CDR3 spells CAWKQGSYEQYF. The CDR3 DNA is TGTGCCTGGAAGCAGGGCTCCTACGAGCAGTACTTC. The full variable domain, rest sourced from reference TRBV30 and TRBJ2-7, is SQTIHQWPATLVQPVGSPLSLECTVEGTSNPNLYWYRQAAGRGLQLLFYSVGIGQISSEVPQNLSASRPQDRQFILSSKKLLLSDSGFYLCAWKQGSYEQYFGPGTRLTVT.